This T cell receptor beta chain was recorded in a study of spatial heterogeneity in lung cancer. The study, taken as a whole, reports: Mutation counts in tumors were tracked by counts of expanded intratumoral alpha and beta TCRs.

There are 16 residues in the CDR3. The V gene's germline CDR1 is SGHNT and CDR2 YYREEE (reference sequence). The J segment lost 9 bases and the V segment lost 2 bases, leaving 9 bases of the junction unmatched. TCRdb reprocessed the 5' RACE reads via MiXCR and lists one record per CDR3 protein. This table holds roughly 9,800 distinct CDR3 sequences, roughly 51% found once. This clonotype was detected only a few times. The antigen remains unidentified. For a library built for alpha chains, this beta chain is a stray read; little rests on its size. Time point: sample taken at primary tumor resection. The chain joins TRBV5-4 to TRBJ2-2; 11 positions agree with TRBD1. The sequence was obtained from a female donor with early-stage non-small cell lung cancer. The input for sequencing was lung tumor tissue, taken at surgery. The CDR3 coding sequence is TGTGCCAGCAGCTTTTGGACAGGGGGCATCGTCCGGGAGCTGTTTTTT. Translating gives CASSFWTGGIVRELFF.